The 22 T cell receptor beta chains presented below share a single source sample, sequenced in a study of graft-versus-host responses after intestinal transplantation. No antigen is known for these receptors. Repertoires were generated with immunoSEQ multiplex PCR, while TCRdb's copy carries only in-frame clones and drops some. The data hold about 51,000 clones, with around 89% observed a single time. The source material was unstimulated CD4+ T cells sorted from spleen or lymph node cells, sampled before transplant. These receptors were obtained from a human donor who was the organ donor for an intestinal transplant.

The genes are TRBV19 and TRBJ2-7, with 8 bases that match TRBD1. Germline V gene lookup returns CDR1 LNHDA and CDR2 SQIVND (reference sequence). Trimming at V came to 4 bases and at J to 5 bases, leaving 13 bases not matched to a gene. The CDR3 extends over 16 amino acids. CDR3 DNA: TGTGCCAGTAGTAAACTCTCCGGACAGGGAAAGAACGAGCAGTACTTC. Its translation: CASSKLSGQGKNEQYF.

The chain carries TRBV9 and TRBJ2-1; D might be TRBD2 (5 bases). Trimming took 3 bases from V and 0 from J, leaving 13 bases between them. In germline, CDR1 is SGDLS, CDR2 YYNGEE. The length of the CDR3 is 16 residues. The CDR3 region is CASSAPPGSSYNEQFF. CDR3 nucleotide sequence: TGTGCCAGCAGCGCCCCACCGGGGAGCTCCTACAATGAGCAGTTCTTC.

This rearrangement joins TRBV6-6 to TRBJ2-1; the D gene is possibly TRBD1 (6 bases). This CDR3 is built from 14 residues. Per germline, CDR1 MNHNY and CDR2 SVGAGI (reference sequence). The germline V and J ends were trimmed by 8 bases and 0 bases, with 11 bases remaining between them. The CDR3 DNA is TGTGCCAGCGGAACAGGGAGCTCCTACAATGAGCAGTTCTTC. Amino acids: CASGTGSSYNEQFF.

The gene calls are TRBV7-2 and TRBJ1-2; TRBD1 is a possible D gene (6 bases). The CDR3 is 14 residues long. The ends were cut back, 5 bases at V and 6 bases at J, with 16 bases in the middle. Germline V gene lookup returns CDR1 SGHTA and CDR2 FQGNSA. CDR3 sequence (DNA): TGTGCCAGCAGCCCACGGACAGCCTATAATGGCTACACCTTC. As protein: CASSPRTAYNGYTF.

The genes are TRBV7-2 and TRBJ2-7; unclear D gene. The germline gives CDR1 SGHTA, CDR2 FQGNSA. CDR3 size: 12 residues. Trimming took 5 bases from V and 4 from J, leaving 9 bases between them. CDR3 coding DNA: TGTGCCAGCAGCCCCTCCGGGTACGAGCAGTACTTC. This translates into CASSPSGYEQYF.

V and J are TRBV7-2 and TRBJ1-2; no firm D call. Germline lookup yields CDR1 SGHTA and CDR2 FQGNSA. V was cut by 3 bases and J by 1 base, with 6 bases left in between. CDR3 length equals 13 residues. For the CDR3, the DNA is TGTGCCAGCAGCTTTGGCTTTAACTATGGCTACACCTTC. Translated: CASSFGFNYGYTF.

J is TRBJ1-5 and V is TRBV28; D perhaps matches TRBD1 (5 bases). The germline V and J ends were trimmed by 3 bases and 4 bases, with 10 bases remaining between them. The CDR3 length is 14 residues. Germline-derived CDR1 and CDR2 are MDHEN and SYDVKM. In DNA, the CDR3 is TGTGCCAGCAGTTTTCCAGGGAGGAATCAGCCCCAGCATTTT. This translates into CASSFPGRNQPQHF.

CDR3 residues: CSVGTGDNEKLFF. DNA of the CDR3: TGCAGCGTTGGGACAGGGGATAATGAAAAACTGTTTTTT. V usage is TRBV29-1 and J usage is TRBJ1-4; 9 positions match TRBD1. Germline CDR1 is SQVTM and CDR2 is ANQGSEA. This CDR3 is built from 13 residues. Unmatched junction bases numbered 1, after V lost 4 bases and J lost 4 bases.

The chain couples TRBV7-6 to TRBJ1-5; D not certain. CDR3 length equals 14 residues. The V gene lost 1 base and the J gene lost 5 bases, with 9 bases spanning the gap. The germline CDR1 and CDR2 sequences are SGHVS and FNYEAQ. CDR3 sequence reads: CASSLVLRDQPQHF. The DNA of the CDR3 is TGTGCCAGCAGCTTAGTCCTGAGAGATCAGCCCCAGCATTTT.

The genes are TRBV28 and TRBJ1-2; D ambiguous. Between the trimmed V and J ends, which lost 4 bases and 6 bases, there was a span of 6 bases. CDR1 MDHEN and CDR2 SYDVKM come from the germline V gene. The CDR3 sequence is 11 residues long. CDR3 DNA: TGTGCCAGCAGTTCCCCAAATGGCTACACCTTC. It encodes CASSSPNGYTF.

The CDR3 DNA is TGTGCCAGCAAGGGACAGTCGAACACCGGGGAGCTGTTTTTT. The encoded protein is CASKGQSNTGELFF. The chain recombines TRBV27 with TRBJ2-2, with TRBD1 identical over 7 bases. V shed 7 bases, J shed 0 bases, and the junction held 2 bases outside the gene matches. Germline assignment: CDR1 MNHEY and CDR2 SMNVEV (reference sequence). This CDR3 is 14 amino acids long.

To note about this clone: Other nucleotide sequences from this sample produce the same CDR3. V gene TRBV7-2 combines with J gene TRBJ1-1, with a possible D match to TRBD1 (6 bases). The CDR3 loop spans 12 amino acids. V lost 4 bases and J lost 5, with 8 bases in between. CDR1 SGHTA and CDR2 FQGNSA come from the germline V gene. DNA of the CDR3: TGTGCCAGCAGCTCTACAGGGACTGAAGCTTTCTTT. Encoded protein: CASSSTGTEAFF. The variable domain in full, with the rest retrieved from reference TRBV7-2 and TRBJ1-1, is GAGVSQSPSNKVTEKGKDVELRCDPISGHTALYWYRQSLGQGLEFLIYFQGNSAPDKSGLPSDRFSAERTGGSVSTLTIQRTQQEDSAVYLCASSSTGTEAFFGQGTRLTVV.

The chain is built from TRBV28 and TRBJ1-2; TRBD1 matches 12 bases. Germline CDR1 and CDR2: MDHEN and SYDVKM. V trimming: 3 bases; J trimming: 4 bases; junction bases outside the gene matches: 15. This CDR3 contains 19 residues. The CDR3 protein is CASSFASGTGGALVYGYTF. The CDR3 DNA reads TGTGCCAGCAGTTTCGCCTCCGGGACAGGGGGCGCGTTGGTCTATGGCTACACCTTC.

The chain couples TRBV5-5 to TRBJ2-7; D remains unclear. Trimming shortened V by 6 bases and J by 1 base, and 14 bases separated the two germline ends. Germline loops: CDR1 SGHKS, CDR2 YYEKEE (reference sequence). This CDR3 contains 14 residues. CDR3: CASILSLYSYEQYF. The CDR3 DNA follows: TGTGCCAGCATATTGAGTCTATATTCCTACGAGCAGTACTTC.

The J gene is TRBJ2-2, the V gene TRBV9; TRBD1 matches at 8 bases. CDR1 and CDR2 (germline): SGDLS, YYNGEE. V shed 4 bases, J shed 1 base, and the junction held 0 bases outside the gene matches. This CDR3 comprises 14 residues. CDR3 protein: CASSTGGNTGELFF. DNA for the CDR3: TGTGCCAGCAGCACAGGGGGGAACACCGGGGAGCTGTTTTTT.

V gene TRBV11-2 combines with J gene TRBJ2-3; possible D gene TRBD2, 5 bases. The length of the CDR3 is 16 residues. V was pared by 4 bases and J by 2 bases, with 16 bases between. CDR1 and CDR2 (germline): SGHAT, FQNNGV. The CDR3 bases are TGTGCCAGCAGCTCCACTCCTAGCAGCCACACAGATACGCAGTATTTT. Translated, it gives CASSSTPSSHTDTQYF.

The chain couples TRBV5-4 to TRBJ2-1; tentatively, D is TRBD2 (6 bases). This CDR3 is built from 14 residues. The V gene lost 3 bases and the J gene lost 6 bases, with 13 bases spanning the gap. Germline-derived CDR1 and CDR2 are SGHNT and YYREEE (reference sequence). CDR3 in DNA: TGTGCCAGCAGCTATTGGGACTTCGGCAATGAGCAGTTCTTC. This gives the protein CASSYWDFGNEQFF.

This chain uses TRBV5-1 with TRBJ2-1; 8 bases map to TRBD2. In germline, CDR1 is SGHRS, CDR2 YFSETQ. The CDR3 sequence is 15 residues long. V was pared by 0 bases and J by 9 bases, with 8 bases of the junction left unmatched. This CDR3 reads CASSLETGGPPEQFF. The CDR3 bases are TGCGCCAGCAGCTTGGAAACGGGAGGGCCGCCTGAGCAGTTCTTC.

The V and J genes are TRBV9 and TRBJ2-5, with TRBD1 identical over 7 bases. The germline CDR1 and CDR2 sequences are SGDLS and YYNGEE. This CDR3 region has 12 residues. After removal of 9 bases from V and 3 bases from J, the junction contained 5 bases not matched to a gene. CDR3 nucleotide sequence: TGTGCCACCAGACAGGGCGAAGAGACCCAGTACTTC. It encodes CATRQGEETQYF.

The rearrangement joins TRBV6-6 to TRBJ2-1; 7 bases line up with TRBD2. Trimming cost V 6 bases and J 8 bases; bases outside gene matches: 4. Germline CDR1 reads MNHNY; CDR2 reads SVGAGI (reference sequence). The length of the CDR3 is 12 residues. Here the CDR3 DNA reads TGTGCCAGCAGGTGGACTAGTGATGAGCAGTTCTTC. As protein: CASRWTSDEQFF.

The chain uses TRBV5-3 and TRBJ2-5, with 8 bases that match TRBD2. TRBV5-3 has ORF status, its function being uncertain. The CDR3 is 14 amino acids. J was trimmed by 4 bases and V by 4 bases; bases with no gene match: 6. CDR3 in amino acids: CARSRGGKRETQYF. CDR3 nucleotides: TGTGCCAGAAGCCGCGGGGGGAAACGAGAGACCCAGTACTTC.

The chain couples TRBV28 to TRBJ2-7; 7 bases are shared with TRBD1. V trimming: 2 bases; J trimming: 4 bases; junction bases outside the gene matches: 5. This CDR3 region has 14 residues. Germline loops: CDR1 MDHEN, CDR2 SYDVKM. Written as DNA, the CDR3 is TGTGCCAGCAGTTTAGGGGGACAGTTGTACGAGCAGTACTTC. It translates to CASSLGGQLYEQYF.